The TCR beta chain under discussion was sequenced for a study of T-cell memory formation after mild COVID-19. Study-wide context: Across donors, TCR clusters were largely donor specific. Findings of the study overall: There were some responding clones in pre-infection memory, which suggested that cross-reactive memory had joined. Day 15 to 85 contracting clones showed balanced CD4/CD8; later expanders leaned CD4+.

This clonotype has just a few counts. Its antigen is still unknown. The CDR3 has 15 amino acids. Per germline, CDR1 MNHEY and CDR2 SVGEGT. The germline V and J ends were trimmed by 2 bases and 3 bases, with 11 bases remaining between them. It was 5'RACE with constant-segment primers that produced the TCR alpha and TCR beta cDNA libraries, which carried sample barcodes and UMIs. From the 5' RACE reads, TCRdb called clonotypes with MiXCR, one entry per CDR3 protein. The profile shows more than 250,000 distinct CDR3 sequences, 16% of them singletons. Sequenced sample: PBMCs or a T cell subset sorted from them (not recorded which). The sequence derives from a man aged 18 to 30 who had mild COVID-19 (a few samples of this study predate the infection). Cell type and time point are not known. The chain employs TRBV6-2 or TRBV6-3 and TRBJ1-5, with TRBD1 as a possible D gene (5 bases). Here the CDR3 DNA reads TGTGCCAGCAGTTACGGGGCATGGTACAATCAGCCCCAGCATTTT. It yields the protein CASSYGAWYNQPQHF.